The clone carrying this T cell receptor (beta chain) was detected once. This record comes from a study of OX40 agonist ivuxolimab in advanced cancers. Assay used: immunoSEQ multiplex PCR; TCRdb lists only in-frame clones, some missing. This table holds under 85,000 clones, about 87% found once. The source was CD4+ or CD8+ T cells sorted from blood, collected in a trial of the OX40 agonist ivuxolimab. The clonotype originates from an adult with an advanced solid tumor such as melanoma, head and neck, liver or kidney cancer.

As DNA, the CDR3 is TGCGCCAGCAGCTTGGGACAGGGATACCTGGATACGCAGTATTTT. This codes for CASSLGQGYLDTQYF. This chain uses TRBV5-1 with TRBJ2-3; 7 nucleotides line up with TRBD1. The CDR3 length is 15 residues. CDR1 SGHRS and CDR2 YFSETQ come from the germline V gene. J gave up 6 bases and V 0 bases, and 7 bases lay outside the gene matches.